In this sample, the clone carrying this T cell receptor (beta chain) turned up a few times. Its matching antigen is unknown. UMIs were added to TCR cDNA along with a universal primer site when it was made by 5'RACE template switching. TCRdb analysed the 5' RACE reads with MiXCR anew, one entry per CDR3 protein. The repertoire holds roughly 260,000 distinct CDR3 sequences, 13% seen once, with 0.45% to 0.65% in the top ten. These data belong to a study of T cells after yellow fever vaccination. This CDR3 is built from 15 residues. Germline V gene sequence: CDR1 SGHRS, CDR2 YFSETQ. V was shortened by 0 bases and J by 3 bases, with 10 bases between the two germline ends. Study conclusions and caveats: Contaminating bulk clonotypes could be abundant in FACS-sorted repertoires. It was a weaker secondary response, yet one that peaked faster, at day 5 versus 15.

The starting material was CD4+ T cells sorted from PBMCs, obtained 45 days after the yellow fever booster vaccination. J is TRBJ2-1 and V is TRBV5-1; D not resolved. This TCR was recovered from a man aged 25-45 years who received the YFV17D yellow fever vaccine. The CDR3 nucleotides are TGCGCCAGCAGCTTGGGGGCGACTGGCTACAATGAGCAGTTCTTC. Translated: CASSLGATGYNEQFF.